This T cell receptor (beta chain) was profiled in a study of regulatory T cells in long-lasting Graves disease. Study summary: Over 5 years on antithyroid drugs plus positive TSH receptor antibodies marked Graves' disease as persistent.

The study's findings and limits: Persistent disease samples used TRBV28, TRBJ1-2 and TRBJ2-5 preferentially.

Trimming removed 3 bases from V and 3 bases from J, with 11 bases in between. The CDR3 extends over 13 amino acids. Germline CDR1 and CDR2: SQVTM and ANQGSEA. Details on this clonotype: No antigen is known for it.

Regarding time point: persistent/refractory GD, antithyroid drugs over 5 years with positive TRAb. The TCR library was made from RNA extracted from PBMCs. American Thyroid Association guidelines served as the basis for diagnosing Graves' disease. The EDTA tubes were filled with about 10 milliliters of drawn peripheral blood. Libraries of TCR beta came from iRepertoire HTBI primers plus Arm-PCR of CDR3 regions. MiXCR, applied by TCRdb to the multiplex PCR reads, yields one record per CDR3 protein. The top ten hold 20% of the sample, which has about 400,000 distinct CDR3 sequences, less than 25% seen once.

The receptor was derived from a female donor with Graves disease. Here the sequenced sample was peripheral blood mononuclear cells (PBMCs), taken when the disease was refractory, from a patient treated with antithyroid drugs. The chain combines TRBV29-1 with TRBJ2-5, with TRBD1 as a possible D gene (6 bases). The CDR3 reads CSVDGSGEETQYF. The CDR3 coding sequence is TGCAGCGTTGACGGATCAGGGGAAGAGACCCAGTACTTC.